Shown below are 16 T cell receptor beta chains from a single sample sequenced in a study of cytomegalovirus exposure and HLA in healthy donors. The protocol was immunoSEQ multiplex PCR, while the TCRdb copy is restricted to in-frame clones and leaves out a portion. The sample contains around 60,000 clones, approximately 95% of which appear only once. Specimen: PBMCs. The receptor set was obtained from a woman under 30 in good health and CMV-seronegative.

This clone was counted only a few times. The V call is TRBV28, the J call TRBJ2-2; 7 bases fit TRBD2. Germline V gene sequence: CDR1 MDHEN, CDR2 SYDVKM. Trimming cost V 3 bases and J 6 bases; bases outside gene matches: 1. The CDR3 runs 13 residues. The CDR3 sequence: CASSLGGAGELFF. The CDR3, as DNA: TGTGCCAGCAGTTTGGGAGGGGCCGGGGAGCTGTTTTTT.

CDR3 amino acids: CASSPRGSGTGELFF. The CDR3 DNA reads TGTGCCAGCAGCCCAAGGGGCAGTGGCACCGGGGAGCTGTTTTTT. V gene TRBV13 combines with J gene TRBJ2-2; possible D gene TRBD1, 5 bases. The V end lost 5 bases, the J end lost 4 bases, and 14 bases lay between the germline ends. The CDR3 is 15 amino acids. Germline-derived CDR1 and CDR2 are PRHDT and FYEKMQ (reference sequence). Full variable domain (outside the CDR3, taken from reference TRBV13 and TRBJ2-2): AAGVIQSPRHLIKEKRETATLKCYPIPRHDTVYWYQQGPGQDPQFLISFYEKMQSDKGSIPDRFSAQQFSDYHSELNMSSLELGDSALYFCASSPRGSGTGELFFGEGSRLTVL.

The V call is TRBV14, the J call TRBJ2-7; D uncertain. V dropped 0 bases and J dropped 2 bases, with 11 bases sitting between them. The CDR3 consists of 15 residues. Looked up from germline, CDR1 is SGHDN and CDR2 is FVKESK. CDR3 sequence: CASSQEEAMPYEQYF. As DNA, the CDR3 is TGTGCCAGCAGCCAAGAAGAGGCGATGCCCTACGAGCAGTACTTC. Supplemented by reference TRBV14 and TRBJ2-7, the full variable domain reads EAGVTQFPSHSVIEKGQTVTLRCDPISGHDNLYWYRRVMGKEIKFLLHFVKESKQDESGMPNNRFLAERTGGTYSTLKVQPAELEDSGVYFCASSQEEAMPYEQYFGPGTRLTVT.

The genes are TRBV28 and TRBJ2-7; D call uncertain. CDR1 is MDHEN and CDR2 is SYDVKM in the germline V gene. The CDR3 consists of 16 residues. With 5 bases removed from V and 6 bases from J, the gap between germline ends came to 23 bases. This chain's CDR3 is CASSPQDGGPQREQYF. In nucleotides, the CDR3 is TGTGCCAGCAGTCCCCAAGACGGCGGCCCCCAGCGCGAGCAGTACTTC.

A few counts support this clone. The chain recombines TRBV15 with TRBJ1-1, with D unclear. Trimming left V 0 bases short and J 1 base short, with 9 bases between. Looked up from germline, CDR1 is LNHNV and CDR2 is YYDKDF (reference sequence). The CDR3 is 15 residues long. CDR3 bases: TGTGCCACCAGCAGAGATTCGGAGGAGAACACTGAAGCTTTCTTT. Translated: CATSRDSEENTEAFF.

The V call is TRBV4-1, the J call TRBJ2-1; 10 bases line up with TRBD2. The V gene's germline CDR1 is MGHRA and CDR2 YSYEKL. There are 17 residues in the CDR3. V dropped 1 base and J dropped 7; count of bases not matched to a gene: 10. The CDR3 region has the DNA TGCGCCAGCAGCCAAGCTCCCAGCGGGAGGGCGGGAAATGAGCAGTTCTTC. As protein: CASSQAPSGRAGNEQFF.

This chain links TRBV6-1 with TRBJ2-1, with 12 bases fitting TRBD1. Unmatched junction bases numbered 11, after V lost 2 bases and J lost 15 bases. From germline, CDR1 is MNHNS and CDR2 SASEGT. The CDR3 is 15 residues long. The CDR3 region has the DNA TGTGCCAGCAGTGAACACGGGGGACAGGGGGCGTCCGCGTTCTTC. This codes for CASSEHGGQGASAFF.

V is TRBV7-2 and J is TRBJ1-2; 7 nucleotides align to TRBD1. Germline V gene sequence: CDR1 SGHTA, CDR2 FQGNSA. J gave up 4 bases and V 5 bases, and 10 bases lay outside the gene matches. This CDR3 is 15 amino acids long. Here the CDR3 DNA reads TGTGCCAGCAGCCCCCAGGGGGTGGCGAGCTATGGCTACACCTTC. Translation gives CASSPQGVASYGYTF. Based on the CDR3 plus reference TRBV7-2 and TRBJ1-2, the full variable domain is GAGVSQSPSNKVTEKGKDVELRCDPISGHTALYWYRQSLGQGLEFLIYFQGNSAPDKSGLPSDRFSAERTGGSVSTLTIQRTQQEDSAVYLCASSPQGVASYGYTFGSGTRLTVV.

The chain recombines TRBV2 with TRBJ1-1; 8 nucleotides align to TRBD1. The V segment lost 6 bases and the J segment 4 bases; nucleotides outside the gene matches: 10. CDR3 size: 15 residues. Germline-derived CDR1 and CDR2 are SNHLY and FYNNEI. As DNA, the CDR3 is TGTGCCAGCAGCACCGACAGGGGTGGGGGCACTGAAGCTTTCTTT. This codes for CASSTDRGGGTEAFF.

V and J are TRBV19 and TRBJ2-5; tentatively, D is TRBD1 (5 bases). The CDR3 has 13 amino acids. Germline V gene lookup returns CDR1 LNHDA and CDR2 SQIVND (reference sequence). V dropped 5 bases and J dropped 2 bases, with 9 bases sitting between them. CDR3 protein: CASSGAVQETQYF. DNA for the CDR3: TGTGCCAGTAGTGGGGCAGTTCAAGAGACCCAGTACTTC.

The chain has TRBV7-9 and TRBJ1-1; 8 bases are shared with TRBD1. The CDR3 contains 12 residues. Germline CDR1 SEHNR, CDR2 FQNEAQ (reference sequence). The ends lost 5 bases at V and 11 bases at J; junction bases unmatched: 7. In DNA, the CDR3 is TGTGCCAGCAGCCTCTGGACAGGGAATGCTTTCTTT. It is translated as CASSLWTGNAFF.

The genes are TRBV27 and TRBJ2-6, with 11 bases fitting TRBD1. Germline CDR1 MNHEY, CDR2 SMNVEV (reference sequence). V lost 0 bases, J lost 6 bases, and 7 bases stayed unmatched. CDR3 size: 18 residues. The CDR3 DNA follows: TGTGCCAGCAGTTTATCTGGACAGGGGGCTACGGAGGCCAACGTCCTGACTTTC. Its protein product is CASSLSGQGATEANVLTF.

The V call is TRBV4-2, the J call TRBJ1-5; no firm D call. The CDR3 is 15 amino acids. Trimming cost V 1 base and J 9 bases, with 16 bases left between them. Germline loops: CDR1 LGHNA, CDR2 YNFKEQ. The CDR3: CASSQGLGGLGPQHF. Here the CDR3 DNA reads TGTGCCAGCAGCCAAGGCCTGGGAGGGCTGGGGCCCCAGCATTTT.

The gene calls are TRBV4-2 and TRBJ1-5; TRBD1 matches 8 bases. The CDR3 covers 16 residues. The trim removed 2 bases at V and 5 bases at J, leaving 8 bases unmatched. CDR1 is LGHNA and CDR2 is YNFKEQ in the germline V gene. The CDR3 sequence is CASSQSGTGGDQPQHF. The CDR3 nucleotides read TGTGCCAGCAGCCAAAGTGGGACAGGTGGGGATCAGCCCCAGCATTTT.

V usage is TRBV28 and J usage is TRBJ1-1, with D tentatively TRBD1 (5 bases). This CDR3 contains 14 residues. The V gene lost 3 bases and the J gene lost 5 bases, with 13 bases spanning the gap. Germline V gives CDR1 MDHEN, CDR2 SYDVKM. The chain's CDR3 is CASSFGQGGTEAFF. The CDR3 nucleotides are TGTGCCAGCAGTTTTGGTCAGGGAGGGACTGAAGCTTTCTTT.

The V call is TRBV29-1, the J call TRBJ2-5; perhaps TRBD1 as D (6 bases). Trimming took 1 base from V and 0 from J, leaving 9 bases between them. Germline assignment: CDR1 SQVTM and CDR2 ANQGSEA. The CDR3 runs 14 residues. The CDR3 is CSVEGTENQETQYF. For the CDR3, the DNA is TGCAGCGTTGAAGGGACAGAGAACCAAGAGACCCAGTACTTC.